The subject of this entry is one T cell receptor (beta chain). The antigen remains undetermined. These data originate in a study of T cells in localized non-small cell lung cancer. The method was immunoSEQ multiplex PCR; TCRdb's version includes in-frame clones alone and lacks a portion of them. The sample carries about 28,000 clones, around 93% recorded once. Study outcomes and limitations: For the top 100 tumor clones, a median roughly 56 also appeared in adjacent lung. Because only a single region of the tumor was sequenced, heterogeneity remains possible. Uninvolved adjacent lung showed higher T cell clonality than tumor.

V was clipped by 0 bases and J by 0 bases, with 15 bases between them. CDR3 size: 17 residues. The germline CDR1 and CDR2 sequences are SGHDT and YYEEEE. The J gene is TRBJ1-1, the V gene TRBV5-6; a weak D match, TRBD1 (5 bases). Specimen: peripheral blood, collected before any cancer treatment. The clonotype originates from a female donor older than 55 with stage I lung adenocarcinoma. Here the CDR3 DNA reads TGTGCCAGCAGCTTGGAGATTTACGGGGGATTGAACACTGAAGCTTTCTTT. It encodes CASSLEIYGGLNTEAFF.